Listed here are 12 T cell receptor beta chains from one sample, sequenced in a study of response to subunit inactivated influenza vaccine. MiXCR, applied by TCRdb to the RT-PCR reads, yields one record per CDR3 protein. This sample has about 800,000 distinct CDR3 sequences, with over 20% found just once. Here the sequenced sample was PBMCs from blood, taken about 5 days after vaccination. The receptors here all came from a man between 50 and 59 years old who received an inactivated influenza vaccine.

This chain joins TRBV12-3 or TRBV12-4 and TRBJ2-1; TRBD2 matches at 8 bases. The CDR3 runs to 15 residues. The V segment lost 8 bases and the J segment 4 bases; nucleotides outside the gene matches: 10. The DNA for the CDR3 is TGTGCCAGCCGAGAGCGGGAGATACTTTACAATGAGCAGTTCTTC. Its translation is CASREREILYNEQFF.

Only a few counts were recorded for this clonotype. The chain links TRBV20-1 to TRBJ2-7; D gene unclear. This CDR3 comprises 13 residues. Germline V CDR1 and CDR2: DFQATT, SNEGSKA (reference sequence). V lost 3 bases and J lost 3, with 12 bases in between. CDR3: CSARRPSHYEQYF. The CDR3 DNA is TGCAGTGCTAGGAGACCCAGTCACTACGAGCAGTACTTC.

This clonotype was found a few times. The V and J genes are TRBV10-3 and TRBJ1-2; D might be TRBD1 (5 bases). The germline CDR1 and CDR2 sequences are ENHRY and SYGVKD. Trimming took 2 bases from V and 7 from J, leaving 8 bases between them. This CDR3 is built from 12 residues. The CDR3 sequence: CAISERGAGYTF. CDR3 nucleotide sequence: TGTGCCATCAGTGAGAGAGGGGCTGGCTACACCTTC.

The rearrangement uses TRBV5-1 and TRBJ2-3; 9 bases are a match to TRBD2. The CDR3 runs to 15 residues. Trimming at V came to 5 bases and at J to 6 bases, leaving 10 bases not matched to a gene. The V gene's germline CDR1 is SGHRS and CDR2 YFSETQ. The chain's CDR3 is CASRQKAGGPDTQYF. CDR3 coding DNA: TGCGCCAGCAGACAAAAAGCGGGGGGCCCGGATACGCAGTATTTT.

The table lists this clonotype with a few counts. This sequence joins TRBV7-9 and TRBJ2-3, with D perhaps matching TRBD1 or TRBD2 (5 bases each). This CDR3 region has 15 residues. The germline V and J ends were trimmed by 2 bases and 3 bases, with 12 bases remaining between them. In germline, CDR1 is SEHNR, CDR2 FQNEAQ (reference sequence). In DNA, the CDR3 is TGTGCCAGCAGCTTAATGGGGGAAAGAACAGATACGCAGTATTTT. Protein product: CASSLMGERTDTQYF. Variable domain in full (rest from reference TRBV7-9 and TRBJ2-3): DTGVSQNPRHKITKRGQNVTFRCDPISEHNRLYWYRQTLGQGPEFLTYFQNEAQLEKSRLLSDRFSAERPKGSFSTLEIQRTEQGDSAMYLCASSLMGERTDTQYFGPGTRLTVL.

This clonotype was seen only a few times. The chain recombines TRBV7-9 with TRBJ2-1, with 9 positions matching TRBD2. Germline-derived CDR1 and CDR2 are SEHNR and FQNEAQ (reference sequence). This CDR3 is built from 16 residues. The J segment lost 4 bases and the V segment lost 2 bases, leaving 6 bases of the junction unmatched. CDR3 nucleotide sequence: TGTGCCAGCAGCTTACTCGGGACTAGCTATTACAATGAGCAGTTCTTC. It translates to CASSLLGTSYYNEQFF.

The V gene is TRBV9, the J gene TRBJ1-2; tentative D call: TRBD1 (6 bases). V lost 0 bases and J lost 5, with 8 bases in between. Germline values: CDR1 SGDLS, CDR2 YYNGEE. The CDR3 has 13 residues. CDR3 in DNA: TGTGCCAGCAGCGTAGGGACAGAGTATGGCTACACCTTC. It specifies CASSVGTEYGYTF.

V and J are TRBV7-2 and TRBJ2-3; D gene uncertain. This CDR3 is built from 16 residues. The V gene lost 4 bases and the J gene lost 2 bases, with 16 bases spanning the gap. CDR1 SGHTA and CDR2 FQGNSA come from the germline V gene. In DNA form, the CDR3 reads TGTGCCAGCAGCTACGACCTAAAGGCCCCCACAGATACGCAGTATTTT. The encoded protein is CASSYDLKAPTDTQYF.

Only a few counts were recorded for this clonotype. The CDR3: CASSLTVQRDYEQYF. The CDR3 DNA is TGCGCCAGCAGCTTGACAGTTCAGCGGGACTACGAGCAGTACTTC. V usage is TRBV5-1 and J usage is TRBJ2-7; TRBD2 aligns across 7 bases. The CDR3 sequence is 15 residues long. Trimming cost V 1 base and J 3 bases; bases outside gene matches: 7. Per germline, CDR1 SGHRS and CDR2 YFSETQ. Drawing the rest from reference TRBV5-1 and TRBJ2-7, the complete variable domain is KAGVTQTPRYLIKTRGQQVTLSCSPISGHRSVSWYQQTPGQGLQFLFEYFSETQRNKGNFPGRFSGRQFSNSRSEMNVSTLELGDSALYLCASSLTVQRDYEQYFGPGTRLTVT.

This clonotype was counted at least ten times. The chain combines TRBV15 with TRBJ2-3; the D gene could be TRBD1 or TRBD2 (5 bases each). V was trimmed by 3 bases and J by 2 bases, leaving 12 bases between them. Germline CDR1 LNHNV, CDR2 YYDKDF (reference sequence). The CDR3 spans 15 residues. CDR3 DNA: TGTGCCACCAGCAGGGGGGAAACAGCCACAGATACGCAGTATTTT. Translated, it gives CATSRGETATDTQYF.

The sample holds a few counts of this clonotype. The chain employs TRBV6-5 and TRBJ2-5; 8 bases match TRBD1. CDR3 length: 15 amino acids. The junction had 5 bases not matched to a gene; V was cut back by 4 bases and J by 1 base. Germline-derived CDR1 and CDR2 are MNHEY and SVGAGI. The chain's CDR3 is CASSSIGQGQETQYF. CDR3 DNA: TGTGCCAGCAGTTCTATAGGACAGGGCCAAGAGACCCAGTACTTC.

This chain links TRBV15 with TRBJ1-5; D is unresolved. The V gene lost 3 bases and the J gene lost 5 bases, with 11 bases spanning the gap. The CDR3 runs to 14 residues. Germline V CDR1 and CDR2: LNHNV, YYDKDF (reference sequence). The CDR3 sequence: CATSRRREHQPQHF. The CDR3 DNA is TGTGCCACCAGCAGGAGACGGGAACATCAGCCCCAGCATTTT.